This T cell receptor (beta chain) was identified in a study of somatic mutations in cytotoxic T cells in rheumatoid arthritis. Libraries were prepared by immunoSEQ multiplex PCR; TCRdb keeps only in-frame clonotypes and omits some of them. The table has thousands of clones, about 85% seen once. This clonotype was obtained from a man aged 55 to 70 with rheumatoid arthritis. Sequencing was carried out using CD8+ T cells sorted from blood.

The CDR3 DNA reads TGCGCCAGCAGCCAAGGCGGTCTCAACTATAATTCACCCCTCCACTTT. This translates into CASSQGGLNYNSPLHF. This chain links TRBV4-1 with TRBJ1-6; no clear D. Deletions cut 1 base from V and 3 bases from J, with 10 bases between. There are 16 residues in the CDR3. In germline, CDR1 is MGHRA, CDR2 YSYEKL.